These 16 T cell receptor beta chains were all obtained from the same sample, sequenced in a study of cytomegalovirus exposure and HLA in healthy donors. Method: immunoSEQ multiplex PCR; TCRdb's copy keeps in-frame clones and lacks some. In the table there are about 110,000 clones, over 75% of which are singletons. The source material was PBMCs. The origin of the receptors is a woman aged 30 to 39 in good health and CMV-seropositive.

The V gene is TRBV9, the J gene TRBJ2-7, with 11 bases identical to TRBD1. J lost 6 bases, V lost 4 bases, and 3 bases had no gene match. The CDR3 covers 13 residues. CDR1 is SGDLS, CDR2 YYNGEE, per germline. The DNA of the CDR3 is TGTGCCAGCAGCAAAGGGACAGGGGGCGAGCAGTACTTC. The encoded protein is CASSKGTGGEQYF.

The chain recombines TRBV19 with TRBJ1-1, with a tentative D call TRBD1 (5 bases). Trimming cost V 10 bases and J 1 base, with 13 bases left between them. The V gene's germline CDR1 is LNHDA and CDR2 SQIVND (reference sequence). This CDR3 region has 13 residues. The CDR3: CATSEGPNTEAFF. CDR3 DNA sequence: TGTGCCACCTCGGAGGGACCGAACACTGAAGCTTTCTTT.

This rearrangement joins TRBV7-2 to TRBJ2-7, with D possibly TRBD2 on 6 matching bases. Trimming pared 5 bases from V and 1 base from J, leaving 12 bases between. The CDR3 runs 14 residues. The V gene's germline CDR1 is SGHTA and CDR2 FQGNSA. The DNA of the CDR3 is TGTGCCAGCAGCGATAGCGGAATGTCCTACGAGCAGTACTTC. Amino acid sequence: CASSDSGMSYEQYF.

The chain combines TRBV6-5 with TRBJ2-7, with 7 bases fitting TRBD2. V trimming: 4 bases; J trimming: 9 bases; junction bases outside the gene matches: 6. The CDR3 sequence is 12 residues long. Germline loops: CDR1 MNHEY, CDR2 SVGAGI. CDR3 sequence reads: CASSSLAGGQYF. CDR3 sequence (DNA): TGTGCCAGCAGTTCCTTAGCGGGTGGGCAGTACTTC.

The count of this clone is one. The V call is TRBV25-1, the J call TRBJ1-5, with no clear D. This CDR3 is 12 amino acids long. The germline V gene encodes CDR1 MGHDK and CDR2 SYGVNS. The germline V and J ends were trimmed by 5 bases and 5 bases, with 7 bases remaining between them. CDR3: CASSYLDQPQHF. In DNA form, the CDR3 reads TGTGCCAGCAGTTACCTAGATCAGCCCCAGCATTTT.

The gene calls are TRBV9 and TRBJ2-7; possible D gene TRBD2, 5 bases. Looked up from germline, CDR1 is SGDLS and CDR2 is YYNGEE. The CDR3 runs 14 residues. V lost 0 bases and J 5 bases, leaving 12 bases between the germline ends. The CDR3 protein is CASSVAGGSHEQYF. CDR3 nucleotides: TGTGCCAGCAGCGTAGCTGGCGGGTCGCACGAGCAGTACTTC. Combining the CDR3 with reference TRBV9 and TRBJ2-7 gives the whole variable domain DSGVTQTPKHLITATGQRVTLRCSPRSGDLSVYWYQQSLDQGLQFLIQYYNGEERAKGNILERFSAQQFPDLHSELNLSSLELGDSALYFCASSVAGGSHEQYFGPGTRLTVT.

The chain recombines TRBV25-1 with TRBJ1-4, with a possible D match to TRBD1 (5 bases). Trimming shortened V by 5 bases and J by 8 bases, and 18 bases separated the two germline ends. The CDR3 is 15 residues long. Germline-derived CDR1 and CDR2 are MGHDK and SYGVNS. CDR3 amino acids: CASSPSGGRGEKLFF. The CDR3 nucleotides are TGTGCCAGCAGTCCTAGCGGGGGGAGAGGAGAAAAACTGTTTTTT. Complete variable domain (other parts from reference TRBV25-1 and TRBJ1-4): EADIYQTPRYLVIGTGKKITLECSQTMGHDKMYWYQQDPGMELHLIHYSYGVNSTEKGDLSSESTVSRIRTEHFPLTLESARPSHTSQYLCASSPSGGRGEKLFFGSGTQLSVL.

This chain connects TRBV6-5 to TRBJ1-5; D uncertain. Trimming took 6 bases from V and 5 from J, leaving 11 bases between them. Germline loops: CDR1 MNHEY, CDR2 SVGAGI. This CDR3 has 13 residues. This CDR3 is CASRPREYQPQHF. In nucleotides, the CDR3 is TGTGCCAGCAGGCCCCGGGAATATCAGCCCCAGCATTTT.

The V call is TRBV7-9, the J call TRBJ2-7, with TRBD1 identical over 8 bases. This CDR3 region has 14 residues. V shed 7 bases and J 3 bases; nucleotides not matched to a gene: 8. Per germline, CDR1 SEHNR and CDR2 FQNEAQ (reference sequence). The CDR3 here is CASMETGVDYEQYF. CDR3 DNA sequence: TGTGCCAGCATGGAGACAGGGGTGGACTACGAGCAGTACTTC.

V usage is TRBV9 and J usage is TRBJ2-5; TRBD2 is a possible D gene (6 bases). The V gene's germline CDR1 is SGDLS and CDR2 YYNGEE. Between the trimmed V and J ends, which lost 4 bases and 5 bases, there was a span of 27 bases. This CDR3 is built from 18 residues. The CDR3 nucleotides read TGTGCCAGCAGCCCCCGAGAGGGAGGACTGGGCCTGGGGGAGACCCAGTACTTC. Its translation is CASSPREGGLGLGETQYF.

This clone was recorded once. The chain combines TRBV10-3 with TRBJ2-6; D may be TRBD1 (5 bases). Trimming left V 0 bases short and J 4 bases short, with 10 bases between. The germline gives CDR1 ENHRY, CDR2 SYGVKD. The CDR3 sequence is 16 residues long. This CDR3 reads CAISESSGFGANVLTF. The CDR3 nucleotides read TGTGCCATCAGTGAGTCGTCAGGGTTCGGGGCCAACGTCCTGACTTTC.

This clone was seen just once. The genes are TRBV5-1 and TRBJ2-7, with a weak D call TRBD1 (6 bases). The germline V and J ends were trimmed by 4 bases and 3 bases, with 11 bases remaining between them. In germline, CDR1 is SGHRS, CDR2 YFSETQ. The CDR3 totals 13 residues. The CDR3 protein is CASSLRDNYEQYF. The DNA of the CDR3 is TGCGCCAGCAGCCTACGGGACAACTACGAGCAGTACTTC.

The CDR3 DNA follows: TGCGCCAGCAGCCAGCGGACAGGGGTGTACAATGAGCAGTTCTTC. This codes for CASSQRTGVYNEQFF. The rearrangement uses TRBV5-1 and TRBJ2-1; the match to TRBD1 covers 9 bases. The CDR3 is made up of 15 amino acids. The V segment lost 4 bases and the J segment 4 bases; nucleotides outside the gene matches: 6. Per germline, CDR1 SGHRS and CDR2 YFSETQ.

CDR3 protein: CASSPGGGDNYGYTF. The CDR3 region has the DNA TGTGCCAGCAGCCCCGGAGGAGGTGATAACTATGGCTACACCTTC. The genes are TRBV7-3 and TRBJ1-2, with D unclear. Germline V gene sequence: CDR1 SGHTA, CDR2 FQGTGA. Trimming took off 5 bases at V and 1 base at J, with 14 bases between the two ends. The length of the CDR3 is 15 residues. Full variable domain (missing parts from reference TRBV7-3 and TRBJ1-2): GAGVSQTPSNKVTEKGKYVELRCDPISGHTALYWYRQSLGQGPEFLIYFQGTGAADDSGLPNDRFFAVRPEGSVSTLKIQRTERGDSAVYLCASSPGGGDNYGYTFGSGTRLTVV.

The gene calls are TRBV7-9 and TRBJ2-5; TRBD1 matches at 7 bases. Germline loops: CDR1 SEHNR, CDR2 FQNEAQ (reference sequence). The J segment lost 2 bases and the V segment lost 3 bases, leaving 6 bases of the junction unmatched. CDR3 length: 15 residues. CDR3 loop: CASSFGTALQETQYF. The CDR3 bases are TGTGCCAGCAGCTTCGGGACAGCATTACAAGAGACCCAGTACTTC. Filled out from reference TRBV7-9 and TRBJ2-5, the complete variable domain reads DTGVSQNPRHKITKRGQNVTFRCDPISEHNRLYWYRQTLGQGPEFLTYFQNEAQLEKSRLLSDRFSAERPKGSFSTLEIQRTEQGDSAMYLCASSFGTALQETQYFGPGTRLLVL.

The CDR3 sequence is CASSNLAGDGTDTQYF. The DNA for the CDR3 is TGTGCCAGCAGCAACCTAGCGGGAGATGGCACAGATACGCAGTATTTT. The chain couples TRBV5-6 to TRBJ2-3; TRBD2 aligns across 10 bases. The CDR3 consists of 16 residues. Germline lookup yields CDR1 SGHDT and CDR2 YYEEEE. V shed 4 bases and J 1 base; nucleotides not matched to a gene: 6. The whole variable domain, filled in from reference TRBV5-6 and TRBJ2-3, reads DAGVTQSPTHLIKTRGQQVTLRCSPKSGHDTVSWYQQALGQGPQFIFQYYEEEERQRGNFPDRFSGHQFPNYSSELNVNALLLGDSALYLCASSNLAGDGTDTQYFGPGTRLTVL.